This TCR beta chain was profiled in a study of chemoradiotherapy in HPV16-positive cancers. Regarding the study as a whole: Only a couple of HPV16-positive patients supplied the functional HPV-specificity definition. During treatment, candidate HPV-specific clones and E7-related motifs expanded in tumor. In HPV16-positive patients, HPV-responsive T-cell expansion tracked better recurrence-free survival.

To note about this clone: The target antigen is unknown.

Germline CDR1 and CDR2: SGHTA and FQGNSA. There are 16 residues in the CDR3. Trimming shortened V by 3 bases and J by 0 bases, and 9 bases separated the two germline ends. Method: immunoSEQ multiplex PCR; TCRdb's copy keeps in-frame clones and lacks some. The repertoire holds 14,000 or so clones, with 69% as singletons. This material was acquired from a patient who underwent chemoradiotherapy. The J gene is TRBJ2-6, the V gene TRBV7-2; D unclear. The receptor was derived from a human donor with HPV-associated anogenital cancer. The CDR3 DNA reads TGTGCCAGCAGCTTGGCCAGTCTCTCTGGGGCCAACGTCCTGACTTTC. The encoded protein is CASSLASLSGANVLTF.